Each of the 12 T cell receptor beta chains below was sequenced from the same sample in a study of regulatory T cells in long-lasting Graves disease. Stated time point: newly diagnosed GD, antithyroid drugs for less than 3 months. The TCR library used RNA extracted from PBMCs. Arm-PCR of CDR3 regions and iRepertoire HTBI primers were used to build TCR beta libraries. TCRdb redid the calling of the multiplex PCR reads with MiXCR, one entry per CDR3 protein. Of about 450,000 distinct CDR3 sequences in the sample, 15% to 20% are singletons; the top ten hold roughly 10%. This sample also appeared in a second study, on T cells in Graves' hyperthyroidism and ophthalmopathy.

The specimen was peripheral blood mononuclear cells (PBMCs), collected at new diagnosis, from a patient treated with antithyroid drugs. The receptor set was obtained from a woman in her 30s with Graves disease.

Only a few counts were recorded for this clonotype. The chain has TRBV25-1 and TRBJ1-2; 7 bases are shared with TRBD1. CDR1 MGHDK and CDR2 SYGVNS come from the germline V gene. Trimming removed 4 bases from V and 4 bases from J; junction bases left unmatched: 15. The CDR3 extends over 17 amino acids. CDR3 sequence reads: CASSGDREERPIYGYTF. CDR3 DNA: TGTGCCAGCAGTGGAGACAGGGAGGAGAGACCTATCTATGGCTACACCTTC.

This clonotype showed up many times. This chain links TRBV7-2 with TRBJ2-1, with D perhaps matching TRBD2 (6 bases). Germline assignment: CDR1 SGHTA and CDR2 FQGNSA. V shed 4 bases and J shed 0 bases, with 10 bases lying between them. There are 15 residues in the CDR3. The CDR3 sequence is CASSSGTDSYNEQFF. CDR3 nucleotide sequence: TGTGCCAGCAGCTCCGGGACTGACTCCTACAATGAGCAGTTCTTC. Based on the CDR3 plus reference TRBV7-2 and TRBJ2-1, the full variable domain is GAGVSQSPSNKVTEKGKDVELRCDPISGHTALYWYRQSLGQGLEFLIYFQGNSAPDKSGLPSDRFSAERTGGSVSTLTIQRTQQEDSAVYLCASSSGTDSYNEQFFGPGTRLTVL.

This clonotype was recorded many times. The V and J genes are TRBV28 and TRBJ2-1, with 7 bases fitting TRBD1. From germline, CDR1 is MDHEN and CDR2 SYDVKM. The CDR3 is made up of 15 amino acids. Trimming cost V 6 bases and J 7 bases; bases outside gene matches: 12. CDR3 nucleotide sequence: TGTGCCAGCAGCTGGACAGGCTTAGGACGTAATGAGCAGTTCTTC. Its translation is CASSWTGLGRNEQFF.

At least ten counts were recorded for this clonotype. This chain uses TRBV5-6 with TRBJ2-7; tentatively, D is TRBD1 or TRBD2 (5 bases each). Germline lookup yields CDR1 SGHDT and CDR2 YYEEEE. CDR3 length: 13 amino acids. V lost 4 bases and J 1 base, leaving 9 bases between the germline ends. CDR3 in DNA: TGTGCCAGCAGCGGGGGACCATCCTACGAGCAGTACTTC. Translation gives CASSGGPSYEQYF.

This clonotype was picked up a small number of times. This likely stems from a read error, as it lies one base from a far larger clone. The chain links TRBV18 to TRBJ2-1; either TRBD1 or TRBD2 may fit D (5 bases each). CDR3 size: 15 residues. The germline V gene encodes CDR1 KGHSH and CDR2 LQKENI. Between the trimmed V and J ends, which lost 3 bases and 10 bases, there was a span of 19 bases. In nucleotides, the CDR3 is TGTGCCAGCTCACCGGTAGGGCGAGGGGAAGACGAGCAGTTCTTC. It codes for CASSPVGRGEDEQFF.

The CDR3 is CASSDRFGNQPQHF. The CDR3 DNA reads TGTGCCAGCAGTGACAGGTTCGGGAATCAGCCCCAGCATTTT. The rearrangement uses TRBV25-1 and TRBJ1-5; no clear D. Germline V gene lookup returns CDR1 MGHDK and CDR2 SYGVNS. With 3 bases removed from V and 4 bases from J, the gap between germline ends came to 10 bases. This CDR3 is built from 14 residues. Together with reference TRBV25-1 and TRBJ1-5, the CDR3 gives the full variable domain: EADIYQTPRYLVIGTGKKITLECSQTMGHDKMYWYQQDPGMELHLIHYSYGVNSTEKGDLSSESTVSRIRTEHFPLTLESARPSHTSQYLCASSDRFGNQPQHFGDGTRLSIL.

This clonotype was seen repeatedly, ten times or more. The chain combines TRBV11-2 with TRBJ2-1; D might be TRBD1 or TRBD2, each matching 6 bases. The CDR3 covers 14 residues. Trimming took 5 bases from V and 5 from J, leaving 13 bases between them. From germline, CDR1 is SGHAT and CDR2 FQNNGV. CDR3: CASSRRGADNEQFF. The CDR3, as DNA: TGTGCCAGCAGCCGTAGGGGGGCAGACAATGAGCAGTTCTTC.

This clonotype has at least ten counts. This chain connects TRBV5-1 to TRBJ2-2; D ambiguous. The CDR3 covers 16 residues. V lost 1 base and J 1 base, leaving 11 bases between the germline ends. Germline lookup yields CDR1 SGHRS and CDR2 YFSETQ. This CDR3 is CASSLLTDVNTGELFF. The CDR3 DNA is TGCGCCAGCAGCTTGTTGACGGACGTGAACACCGGGGAGCTGTTTTTT.

This clonotype was recorded at least ten times. The chain combines TRBV2 with TRBJ2-1; 7 bases match TRBD2. The CDR3 totals 15 residues. Germline CDR1 reads SNHLY; CDR2 reads FYNNEI. V was clipped by 3 bases and J by 6 bases; unmatched bases: 8. The CDR3 sequence is CASSDRSGKANEQFF. The CDR3 DNA reads TGTGCCAGCAGTGACCGAAGCGGGAAGGCCAATGAGCAGTTCTTC.

This clonotype has ten or more counts. The chain has TRBV6-2 or TRBV6-3 and TRBJ1-5; TRBD1 might be the D (5 bases). There are 16 residues in the CDR3. V dropped 1 base and J dropped 0 bases, with 10 bases sitting between them. Germline V gene sequence: CDR1 MNHEY, CDR2 SVGEGT. DNA of the CDR3: TGTGCCAGCAGTTACTTGGGGCAGTATAGCAATCAGCCCCAGCATTTT. Translating gives CASSYLGQYSNQPQHF.

The table lists this clonotype with many counts. The V gene is TRBV6-2 or TRBV6-3, the J gene TRBJ2-3; 11 bases map to TRBD2. In germline, CDR1 is MNHEY, CDR2 SVGEGT. CDR3 size: 15 residues. With 2 bases clipped from V and 6 bases from J, the junction kept 4 bases outside the gene matches. CDR3 region: CASSYEASGRDTQYF. The CDR3 DNA follows: TGTGCCAGCAGTTACGAGGCTAGCGGGAGGGATACGCAGTATTTT.

V is TRBV9 and J is TRBJ2-7; perhaps TRBD2 as D (6 bases). CDR1 SGDLS and CDR2 YYNGEE come from the germline V gene. The CDR3 covers 15 residues. V was trimmed by 0 bases and J by 3 bases, leaving 13 bases between them. This CDR3 is CASSVALGGNYEQYF. In DNA, the CDR3 is TGTGCCAGCAGCGTAGCTCTCGGCGGGAACTACGAGCAGTACTTC.